This TCR beta chain originates from a study of spatial heterogeneity in lung cancer. At the level of the study: Unique TCR and UMI combinations averaged more than ten appearances each in raw reads.

As to time point: sample taken at primary tumor resection. This clonotype was observed many times. The CDR3 spans 15 residues. Germline V gives CDR1 DFQATT, CDR2 SNEGSKA (reference sequence). V was cut by 0 bases and J by 1 base, with 11 bases left in between. The library protocol tagged each TCR cDNA with a unique molecular identifier. TCRdb processed the 5' RACE reads anew with MiXCR; each CDR3 protein has one entry. The sample has some 40,000 distinct CDR3 sequences; roughly 5.4% are singletons. The chain carries TRBV20-1 and TRBJ2-3; no firm D call. The sample was PBMCs, taken at surgery. The clonotype originates from a female donor with early-stage non-small cell lung cancer. Here the CDR3 DNA reads TGCAGTGCTAGAGATCAAAACGAGGGCACAGATACGCAGTATTTT. It specifies CSARDQNEGTDTQYF.